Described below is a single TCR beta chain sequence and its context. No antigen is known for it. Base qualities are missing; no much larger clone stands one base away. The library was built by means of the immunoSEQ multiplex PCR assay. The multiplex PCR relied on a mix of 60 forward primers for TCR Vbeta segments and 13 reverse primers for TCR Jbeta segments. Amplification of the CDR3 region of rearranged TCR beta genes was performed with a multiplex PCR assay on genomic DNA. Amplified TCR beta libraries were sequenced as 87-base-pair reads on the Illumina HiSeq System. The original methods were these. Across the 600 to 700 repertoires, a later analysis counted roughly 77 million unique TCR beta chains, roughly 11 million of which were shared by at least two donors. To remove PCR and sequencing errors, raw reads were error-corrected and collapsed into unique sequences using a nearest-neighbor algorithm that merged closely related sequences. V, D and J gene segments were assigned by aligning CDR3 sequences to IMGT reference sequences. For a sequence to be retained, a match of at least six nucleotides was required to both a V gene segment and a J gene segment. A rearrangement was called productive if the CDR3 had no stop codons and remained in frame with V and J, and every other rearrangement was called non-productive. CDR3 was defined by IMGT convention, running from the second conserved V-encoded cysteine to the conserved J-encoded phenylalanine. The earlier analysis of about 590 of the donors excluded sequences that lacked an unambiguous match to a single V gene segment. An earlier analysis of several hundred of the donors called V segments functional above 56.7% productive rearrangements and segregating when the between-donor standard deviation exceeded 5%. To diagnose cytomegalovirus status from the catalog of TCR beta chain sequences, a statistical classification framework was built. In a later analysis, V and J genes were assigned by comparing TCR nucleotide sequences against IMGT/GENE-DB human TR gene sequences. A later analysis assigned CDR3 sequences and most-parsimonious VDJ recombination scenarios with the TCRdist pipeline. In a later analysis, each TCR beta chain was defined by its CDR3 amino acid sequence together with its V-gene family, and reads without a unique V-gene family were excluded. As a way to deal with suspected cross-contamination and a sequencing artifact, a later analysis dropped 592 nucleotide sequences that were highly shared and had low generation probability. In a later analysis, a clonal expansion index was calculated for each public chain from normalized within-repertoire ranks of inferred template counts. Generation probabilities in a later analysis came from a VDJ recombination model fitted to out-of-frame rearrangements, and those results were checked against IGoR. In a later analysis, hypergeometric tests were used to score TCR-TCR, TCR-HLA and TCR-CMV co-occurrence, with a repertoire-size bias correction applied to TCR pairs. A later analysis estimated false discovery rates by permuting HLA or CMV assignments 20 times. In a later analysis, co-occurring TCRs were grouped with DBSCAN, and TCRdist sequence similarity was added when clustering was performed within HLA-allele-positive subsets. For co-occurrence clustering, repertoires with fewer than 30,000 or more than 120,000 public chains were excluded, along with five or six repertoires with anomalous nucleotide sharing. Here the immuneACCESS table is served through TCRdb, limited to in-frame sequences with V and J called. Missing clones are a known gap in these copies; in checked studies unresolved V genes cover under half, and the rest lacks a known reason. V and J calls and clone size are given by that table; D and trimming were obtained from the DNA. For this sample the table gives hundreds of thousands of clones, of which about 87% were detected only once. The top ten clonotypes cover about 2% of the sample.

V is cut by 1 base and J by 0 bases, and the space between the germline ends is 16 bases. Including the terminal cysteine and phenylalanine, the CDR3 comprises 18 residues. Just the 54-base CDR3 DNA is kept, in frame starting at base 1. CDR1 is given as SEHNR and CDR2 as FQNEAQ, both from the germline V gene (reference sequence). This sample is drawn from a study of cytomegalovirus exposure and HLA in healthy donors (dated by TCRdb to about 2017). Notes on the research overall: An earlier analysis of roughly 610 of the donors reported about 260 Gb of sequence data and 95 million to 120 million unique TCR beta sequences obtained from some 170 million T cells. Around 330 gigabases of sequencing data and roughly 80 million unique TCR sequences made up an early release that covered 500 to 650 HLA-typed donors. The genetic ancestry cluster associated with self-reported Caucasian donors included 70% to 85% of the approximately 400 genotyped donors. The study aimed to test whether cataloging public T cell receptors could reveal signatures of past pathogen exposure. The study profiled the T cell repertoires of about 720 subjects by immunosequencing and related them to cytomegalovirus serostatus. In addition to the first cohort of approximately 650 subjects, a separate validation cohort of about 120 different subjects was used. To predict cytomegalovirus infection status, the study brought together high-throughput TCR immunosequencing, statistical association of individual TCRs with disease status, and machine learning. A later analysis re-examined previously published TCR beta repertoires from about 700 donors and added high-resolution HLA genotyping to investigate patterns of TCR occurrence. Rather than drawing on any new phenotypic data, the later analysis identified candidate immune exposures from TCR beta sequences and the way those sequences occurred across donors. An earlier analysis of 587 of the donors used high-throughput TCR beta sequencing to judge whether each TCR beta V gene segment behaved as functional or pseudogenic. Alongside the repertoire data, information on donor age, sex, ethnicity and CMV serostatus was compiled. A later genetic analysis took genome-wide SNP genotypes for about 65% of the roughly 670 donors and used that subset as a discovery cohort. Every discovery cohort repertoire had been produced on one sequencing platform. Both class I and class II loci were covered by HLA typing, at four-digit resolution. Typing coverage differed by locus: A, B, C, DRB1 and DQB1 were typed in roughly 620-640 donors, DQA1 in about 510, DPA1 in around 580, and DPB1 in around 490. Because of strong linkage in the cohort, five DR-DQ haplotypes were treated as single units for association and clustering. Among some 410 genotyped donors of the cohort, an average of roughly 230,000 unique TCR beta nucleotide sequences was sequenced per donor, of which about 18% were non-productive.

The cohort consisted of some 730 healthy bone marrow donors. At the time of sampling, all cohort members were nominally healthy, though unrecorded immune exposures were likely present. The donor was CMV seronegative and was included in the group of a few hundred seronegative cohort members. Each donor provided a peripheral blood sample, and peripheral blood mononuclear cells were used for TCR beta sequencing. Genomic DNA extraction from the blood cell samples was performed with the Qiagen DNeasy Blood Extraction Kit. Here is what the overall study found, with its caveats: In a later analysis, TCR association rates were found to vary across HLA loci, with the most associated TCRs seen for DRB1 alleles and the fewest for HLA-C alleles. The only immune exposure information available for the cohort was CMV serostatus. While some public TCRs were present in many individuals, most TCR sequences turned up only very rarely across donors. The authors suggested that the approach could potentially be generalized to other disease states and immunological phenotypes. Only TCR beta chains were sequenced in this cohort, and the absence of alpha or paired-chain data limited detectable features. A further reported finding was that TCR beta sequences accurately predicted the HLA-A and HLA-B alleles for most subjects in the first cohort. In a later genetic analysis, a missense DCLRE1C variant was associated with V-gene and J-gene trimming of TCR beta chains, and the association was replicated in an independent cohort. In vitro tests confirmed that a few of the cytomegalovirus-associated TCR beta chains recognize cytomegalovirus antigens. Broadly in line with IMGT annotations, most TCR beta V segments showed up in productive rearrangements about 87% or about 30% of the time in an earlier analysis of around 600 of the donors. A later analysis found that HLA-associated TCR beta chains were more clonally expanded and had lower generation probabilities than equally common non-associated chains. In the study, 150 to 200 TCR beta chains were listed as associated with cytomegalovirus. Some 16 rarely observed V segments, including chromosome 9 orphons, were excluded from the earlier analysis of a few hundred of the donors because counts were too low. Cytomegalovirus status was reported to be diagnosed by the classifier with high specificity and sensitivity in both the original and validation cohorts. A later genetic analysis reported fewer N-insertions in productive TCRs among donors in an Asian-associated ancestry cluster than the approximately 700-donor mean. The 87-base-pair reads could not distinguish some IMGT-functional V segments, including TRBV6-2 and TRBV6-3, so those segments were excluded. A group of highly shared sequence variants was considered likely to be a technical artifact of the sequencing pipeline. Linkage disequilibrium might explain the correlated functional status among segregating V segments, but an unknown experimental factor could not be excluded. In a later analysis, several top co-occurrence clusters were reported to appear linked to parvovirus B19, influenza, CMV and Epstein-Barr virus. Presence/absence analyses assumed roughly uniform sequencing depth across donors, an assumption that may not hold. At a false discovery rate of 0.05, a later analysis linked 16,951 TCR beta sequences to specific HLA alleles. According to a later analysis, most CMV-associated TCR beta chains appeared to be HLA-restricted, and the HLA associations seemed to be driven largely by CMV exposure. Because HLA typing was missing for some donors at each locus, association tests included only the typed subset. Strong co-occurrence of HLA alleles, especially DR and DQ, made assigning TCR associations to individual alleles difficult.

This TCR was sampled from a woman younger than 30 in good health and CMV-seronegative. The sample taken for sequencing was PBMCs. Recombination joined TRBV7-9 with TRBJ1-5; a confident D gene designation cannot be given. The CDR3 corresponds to CASSLDVCSIYSNQPQHF. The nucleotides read TGTGCCAGCAGCTTAGATGTTTGTAGTATTTATAGCAATCAGCCCCAGCATTTT.